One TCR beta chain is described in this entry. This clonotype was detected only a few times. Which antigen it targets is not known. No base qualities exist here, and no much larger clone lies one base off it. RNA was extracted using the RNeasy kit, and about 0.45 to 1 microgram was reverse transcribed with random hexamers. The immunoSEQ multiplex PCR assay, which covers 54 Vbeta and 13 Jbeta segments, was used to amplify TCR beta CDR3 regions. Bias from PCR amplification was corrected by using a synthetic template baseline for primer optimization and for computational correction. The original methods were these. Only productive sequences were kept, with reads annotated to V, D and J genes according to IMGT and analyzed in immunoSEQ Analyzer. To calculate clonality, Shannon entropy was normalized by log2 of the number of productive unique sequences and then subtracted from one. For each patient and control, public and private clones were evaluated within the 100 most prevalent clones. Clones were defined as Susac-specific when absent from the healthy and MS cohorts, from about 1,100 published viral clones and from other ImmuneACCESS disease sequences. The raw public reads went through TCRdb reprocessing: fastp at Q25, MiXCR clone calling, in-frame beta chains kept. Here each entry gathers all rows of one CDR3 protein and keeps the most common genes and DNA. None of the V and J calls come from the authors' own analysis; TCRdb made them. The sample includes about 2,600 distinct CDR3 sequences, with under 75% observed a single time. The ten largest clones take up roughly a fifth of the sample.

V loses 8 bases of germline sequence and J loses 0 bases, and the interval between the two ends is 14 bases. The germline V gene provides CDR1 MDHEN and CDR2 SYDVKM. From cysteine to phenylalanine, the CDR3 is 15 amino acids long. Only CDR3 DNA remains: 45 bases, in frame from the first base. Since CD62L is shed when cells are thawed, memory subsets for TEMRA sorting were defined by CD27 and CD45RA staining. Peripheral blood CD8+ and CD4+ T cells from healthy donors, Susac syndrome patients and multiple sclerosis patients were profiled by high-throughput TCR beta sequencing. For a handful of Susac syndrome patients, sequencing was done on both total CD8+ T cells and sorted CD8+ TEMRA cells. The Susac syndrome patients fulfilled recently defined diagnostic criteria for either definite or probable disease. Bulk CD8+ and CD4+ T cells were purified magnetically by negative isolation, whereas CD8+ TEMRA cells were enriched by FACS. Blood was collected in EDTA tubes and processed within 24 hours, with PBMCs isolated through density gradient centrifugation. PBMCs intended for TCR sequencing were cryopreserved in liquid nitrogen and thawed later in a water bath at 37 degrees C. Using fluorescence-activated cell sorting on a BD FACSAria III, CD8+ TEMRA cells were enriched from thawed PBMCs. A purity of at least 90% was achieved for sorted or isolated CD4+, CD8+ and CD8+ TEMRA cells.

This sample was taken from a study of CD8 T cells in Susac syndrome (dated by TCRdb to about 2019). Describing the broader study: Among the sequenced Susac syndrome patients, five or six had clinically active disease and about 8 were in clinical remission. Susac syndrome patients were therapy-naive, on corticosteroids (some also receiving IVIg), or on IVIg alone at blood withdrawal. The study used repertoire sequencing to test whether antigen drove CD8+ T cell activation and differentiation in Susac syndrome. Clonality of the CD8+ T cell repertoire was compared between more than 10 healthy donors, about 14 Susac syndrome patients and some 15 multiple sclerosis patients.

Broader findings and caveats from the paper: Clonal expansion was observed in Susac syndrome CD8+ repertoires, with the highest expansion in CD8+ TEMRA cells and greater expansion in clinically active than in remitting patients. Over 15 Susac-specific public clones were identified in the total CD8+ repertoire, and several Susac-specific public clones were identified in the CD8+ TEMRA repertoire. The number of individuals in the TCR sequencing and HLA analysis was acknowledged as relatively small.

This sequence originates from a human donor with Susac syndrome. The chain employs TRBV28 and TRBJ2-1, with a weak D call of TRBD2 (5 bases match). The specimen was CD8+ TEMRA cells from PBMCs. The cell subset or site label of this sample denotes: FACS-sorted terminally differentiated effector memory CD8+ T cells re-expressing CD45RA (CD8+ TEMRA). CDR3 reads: CASRGGLSSYNEQFF. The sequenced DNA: TGTGCCAGCCGTGGCGGGCTGAGCTCCTACAATGAGCAGTTCTTC. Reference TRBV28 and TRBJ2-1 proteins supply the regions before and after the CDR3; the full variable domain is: DVKVTQSSRYLVKRTGEKVFLECVQDMDHENMFWYRQDPGLGLRLIYFSYDVKMKEKGDIPEGYSVSREKKERFSLILESASTNQTSMYLCASRGGLSSYNEQFFGPGTRLTVL.